This T cell receptor beta chain derives from a study of regulatory T cells in long-lasting Graves disease. V lost 0 bases and J 4 bases, leaving 16 bases between the germline ends. The germline gives CDR1 SGHRS, CDR2 YFSETQ. CDR3 length: 16 amino acids. For TCR beta, libraries came from iRepertoire HTBI primers and Arm-PCR of CDR3 regions. TCRdb recomputed calls from the multiplex PCR reads with MiXCR, one row per CDR3 protein. This sample has a few hundred thousand distinct CDR3 sequences, with approximately 15% found just once. The time point is: newly diagnosed GD, antithyroid drugs for less than 3 months. The TCR library used RNA extracted from PBMCs. Separately, the same data were catalogued under a study of T cells in Graves' hyperthyroidism and ophthalmopathy.

The chain joins TRBV5-1 to TRBJ1-2; no clear D gene. This clonotype was sampled from a man aged 25-40 years with Graves disease. The material sequenced was peripheral blood mononuclear cells (PBMCs), taken at new diagnosis, from a patient treated with antithyroid drugs. The CDR3 loop is CASSLAGREGPYGYTF. CDR3 DNA: TGCGCCAGCAGCTTGGCCGGGAGGGAAGGACCCTATGGCTACACCTTC.